Reported below is one TCR beta chain. The data were obtained in a study of human T cells and chemical hapten exposure. As for time point: patch test 2, 6 weeks after DPC sensitization. Treatment indicated: therapeutic diphenylcyclopropenone sensitization with weekly scalp DPC. V was cut by 3 bases and J by 4 bases, with 13 bases left in between. The CDR3 contains 15 residues. Germline V gene lookup returns CDR1 ENHRY and CDR2 SYGVKD. TCRdb analysed the RACE reads with MiXCR anew, one entry per CDR3 protein. The sample contains some 79,000 distinct CDR3 sequences, under 11% of which appear only once. The sequences come from whole blood, collected in connection with sensitization to the hapten diphenylcyclopropenone (DPC). This rearrangement joins TRBV10-3 to TRBJ2-1; D may match TRBD1 or TRBD2 (5 bases each). The sequence derives from a woman aged 45-60 years with alopecia areata. Some clones in this sample may be carry-over from other donors' samples. The chain's CDR3 is CAISDQAGSYNEQFF. The CDR3 region has the DNA TGTGCCATCAGTGATCAGGCAGGGAGTTACAATGAGCAGTTCTTC.